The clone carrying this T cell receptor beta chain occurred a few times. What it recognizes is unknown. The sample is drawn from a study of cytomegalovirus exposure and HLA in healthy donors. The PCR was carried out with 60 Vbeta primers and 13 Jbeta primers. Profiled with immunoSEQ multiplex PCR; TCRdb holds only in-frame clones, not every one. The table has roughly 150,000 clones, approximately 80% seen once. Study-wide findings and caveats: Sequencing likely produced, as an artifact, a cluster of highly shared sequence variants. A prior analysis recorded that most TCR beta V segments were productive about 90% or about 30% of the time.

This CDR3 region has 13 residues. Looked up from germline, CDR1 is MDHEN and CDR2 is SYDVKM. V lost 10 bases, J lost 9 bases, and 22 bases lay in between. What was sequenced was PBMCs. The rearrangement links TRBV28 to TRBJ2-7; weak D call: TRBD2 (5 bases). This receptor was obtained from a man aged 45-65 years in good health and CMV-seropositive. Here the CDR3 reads CATRAGVGYWQYF. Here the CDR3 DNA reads TGTGCCACCCGGGCCGGGGTTGGGTATTGGCAGTACTTC.